Listed here are 25 T cell receptor beta chains from one sample, sequenced in a study of OX40 agonist ivuxolimab in advanced cancers. Data came from immunoSEQ multiplex PCR; TCRdb stores just in-frame clones and leaves some out. The data contain tens of thousands of clones, 89% of them singletons. This sample comprised CD4+ or CD8+ T cells sorted from blood, obtained in a trial of the OX40 agonist ivuxolimab. The origin of the receptors is an adult with an advanced solid tumor such as melanoma, head and neck, liver or kidney cancer.

The chain recombines TRBV10-3 with TRBJ1-3; D unresolved. V was shortened by 1 base and J by 2 bases, with 12 bases between the two germline ends. Germline V CDR1 and CDR2: ENHRY, SYGVKD. The CDR3 spans 16 residues. In DNA, the CDR3 is TGTGCCATCAGTGAGTTGTCTCCGGGTACTGGAAACACCATATATTTT. It is translated as CAISELSPGTGNTIYF.

This CDR3 reads CASSTAGGRAYEQYF. As DNA, the CDR3 is TGTGCCAGCTCAACCGCGGGGGGCCGAGCGTACGAGCAGTACTTC. This chain uses TRBV9 with TRBJ2-7; 8 nucleotides match TRBD2. Germline assignment: CDR1 SGDLS and CDR2 YYNGEE. V shed 7 bases and J 4 bases; nucleotides not matched to a gene: 13. This CDR3 contains 15 residues.

The chain uses TRBV6-5 and TRBJ2-2; D is unresolved. V gave up 6 bases and J gave up 2 bases, with 13 bases separating them. This CDR3 region has 15 residues. Germline V gene lookup returns CDR1 MNHEY and CDR2 SVGAGI. CDR3 DNA: TGTGCCAGCAGCACGGGCGGACCTAACACCGGGGAGCTGTTTTTT. This translates into CASSTGGPNTGELFF.

As concerns this clone: At one end, the junction sequence differs from germline, possibly due to a read error. This chain connects TRBV7-7 to TRBJ2-7, with 7 bases that match TRBD1. This CDR3 contains 14 residues. Per germline, CDR1 SSHAT and CDR2 FNYEAQ (reference sequence). CDR3 in amino acids: CASSLNTGDYEQYF. The CDR3 DNA is TGTGCTAGCAGCTTAAACACAGGGGACTACGAGCAGTACTTC.

The CDR3 DNA reads TGTGCCAGCAGTTTAGGGGGACCGAGCACAGATACGCAGTATTTT. This sequence encodes CASSLGGPSTDTQYF. The chain uses TRBV28 and TRBJ2-3, with D possibly called TRBD1 or TRBD2 (5 bases each). This CDR3 region has 15 residues. The germline V and J ends were trimmed by 2 bases and 0 bases, with 9 bases remaining between them. In germline, CDR1 is MDHEN, CDR2 SYDVKM.

The chain links TRBV25-1 to TRBJ2-7; D is uncertain. The CDR3 loop spans 15 amino acids. V shed 3 bases and J shed 1 base, with 13 bases lying between them. The germline V gene encodes CDR1 MGHDK and CDR2 SYGVNS. The CDR3 here is CASSDWASSSYEQYF. DNA of the CDR3: TGTGCCAGCAGTGATTGGGCCAGTTCTTCCTACGAGCAGTACTTC.

The chain links TRBV5-4 to TRBJ2-3; tentatively, D is TRBD1 (5 bases). Germline V gene data show CDR1 as SGHNT and CDR2 as YYREEE (reference sequence). The CDR3 is 14 amino acids. The V end lost 0 bases, the J end lost 4 bases, and 9 bases lay between the germline ends. CDR3 in amino acids: CASSLEKGSDTQYF. The CDR3, as DNA: TGTGCCAGCAGCTTGGAAAAGGGGTCAGATACGCAGTATTTT. Complete variable domain (other parts from reference TRBV5-4 and TRBJ2-3): ETGVTQSPTHLIKTRGQQVTLRCSSQSGHNTVSWYQQALGQGPQFIFQYYREEENGRGNFPPRFSGLQFPNYSSELNVNALELDDSALYLCASSLEKGSDTQYFGPGTRLTVL.

The chain recombines TRBV9 with TRBJ1-1, with TRBD1 matching over 9 bases. Germline V gene lookup returns CDR1 SGDLS and CDR2 YYNGEE. V was clipped by 4 bases and J by 10 bases; unmatched bases: 5. The CDR3 sequence is 12 residues long. The CDR3 reads CASSPGTGTAFF. The DNA for the CDR3 is TGTGCCAGCAGCCCTGGGACAGGGACAGCTTTCTTT. Using reference TRBV9 and TRBJ1-1 for the parts outside the CDR3, the full variable domain is DSGVTQTPKHLITATGQRVTLRCSPRSGDLSVYWYQQSLDQGLQFLIQYYNGEERAKGNILERFSAQQFPDLHSELNLSSLELGDSALYFCASSPGTGTAFFGQGTRLTVV.

This chain joins TRBV29-1 and TRBJ1-1; D is undetermined. CDR1 is SQVTM and CDR2 is ANQGSEA in the germline V gene. The V gene lost 3 bases and the J gene lost 6 bases, with 11 bases spanning the gap. The CDR3 is 12 amino acids. The CDR3 DNA is TGCAGCGTTGACCCCGCTCAGTCTGAAGCTTTCTTT. This translates into CSVDPAQSEAFF. The variable domain in full, completed from reference TRBV29-1 and TRBJ1-1, reads SAVISQKPSRDICQRGTSLTIQCQVDSQVTMMFWYRQQPGQSLTLIATANQGSEATYESGFVIDKFPISRPNLTFSTLTVSNMSPEDSSIYLCSVDPAQSEAFFGQGTRLTVV.

This chain joins TRBV5-1 and TRBJ1-6, with D unclear. Germline CDR1 and CDR2: SGHRS and YFSETQ. V dropped 2 bases and J dropped 5 bases, with 8 bases sitting between them. The CDR3 is made up of 14 amino acids. The CDR3 loop reads CASSLTKDNSPLHF. As DNA, the CDR3 is TGCGCCAGCAGCTTAACGAAGGATAATTCACCCCTCCACTTT.

The chain combines TRBV15 with TRBJ1-2; no clear D. The CDR3 runs 13 residues. Trimming removed 4 bases from V and 5 bases from J, with 11 bases in between. Germline V gene data show CDR1 as LNHNV and CDR2 as YYDKDF (reference sequence). The CDR3 sequence is CATSIGGRYGYTF. DNA of the CDR3: TGTGCCACCAGCATAGGAGGGCGGTATGGCTACACCTTC.

This chain uses TRBV30 with TRBJ2-3, with TRBD2 as a possible D gene (6 bases). There are 13 residues in the CDR3. Germline V gene data show CDR1 as GTSNPN and CDR2 as SVGIG (reference sequence). Here the CDR3 DNA reads TGTGCTTCGGGGGACCCCTTCACAGATACGCAGTATTTT. It is translated as CASGDPFTDTQYF.

The rearrangement uses TRBV7-2 and TRBJ2-3; 7 bases are shared with TRBD2. The CDR3 is 12 amino acids. V was pared by 5 bases and J by 5 bases, with 1 base of the junction left unmatched. CDR1 is SGHTA, CDR2 FQGNSA, per germline. CDR3 bases: TGTGCCAGCAGCCGCGGGAGAGATACGCAGTATTTT. Translation gives CASSRGRDTQYF.

The V call is TRBV29-1, the J call TRBJ2-7; 11 bases align to TRBD2. The CDR3 runs to 14 residues. CDR1 and CDR2 (germline): SQVTM, ANQGSEA. Trimming at V came to 6 bases and at J to 4 bases, leaving 8 bases not matched to a gene. CDR3 protein: CSVRTGTSGYEQYF. For the CDR3, the DNA is TGCAGCGTCCGGACCGGGACTAGCGGTTACGAGCAGTACTTC.

This sequence joins TRBV5-4 and TRBJ2-3; 10 bases are shared with TRBD1. The trim removed 2 bases at V and 4 bases at J, leaving 7 bases unmatched. Germline assignment: CDR1 SGHNT and CDR2 YYREEE (reference sequence). The CDR3 extends over 16 amino acids. This chain's CDR3 is CASSLPKTGGPDTQYF. The CDR3 DNA reads as TGTGCCAGCAGCTTACCGAAGACAGGGGGCCCAGATACGCAGTATTTT.

This clone appeared once. The V and J genes are TRBV19 and TRBJ2-3, with a weak D call TRBD1 (6 bases). The V gene lost 3 bases and the J gene lost 7 bases, with 20 bases spanning the gap. Germline-derived CDR1 and CDR2 are LNHDA and SQIVND (reference sequence). This CDR3 is built from 16 residues. CDR3 bases: TGTGCCAGTAGTATTTCCTTTACTGGGGGCCTGTATACGCAGTATTTT. As protein: CASSISFTGGLYTQYF. Variable domain in full (rest from reference TRBV19 and TRBJ2-3): DGGITQSPKYLFRKEGQNVTLSCEQNLNHDAMYWYRQDPGQGLRLIYYSQIVNDFQKGDIAEGYSVSREKKESFPLTVTSAQKNPTAFYLCASSISFTGGLYTQYFGPGTRLTVL.

The sample holds one count of this clone. The genes are TRBV5-1 and TRBJ2-1, with D unclear. Deletions cut 5 bases from V and 5 bases from J, with 8 bases between. CDR3 length: 12 amino acids. The germline gives CDR1 SGHRS, CDR2 YFSETQ. For the CDR3, the DNA is TGCGCCAGCAGGGCGCTCCACAATGAGCAGTTCTTC. This sequence encodes CASRALHNEQFF.

This clone was detected only a few times. This sequence joins TRBV18 and TRBJ2-4; possibly TRBD1 or TRBD2 for D (5 bases each). CDR1 is KGHSH, CDR2 LQKENI, per germline. The CDR3 runs 19 residues. Between the trimmed V and J ends, which lost 5 bases and 0 bases, there was a span of 23 bases. The CDR3 loop is CASSTGQRANILAKNIQYF. CDR3 coding DNA: TGTGCCAGCTCAACGGGGCAAAGAGCCAACATTTTAGCCAAAAACATTCAGTACTTC.

This chain connects TRBV19 to TRBJ1-2; D is perhaps TRBD1 (6 bases). Germline CDR1 LNHDA, CDR2 SQIVND (reference sequence). Trimming left V 6 bases short and J 5 bases short, with 16 bases between. CDR3 length: 14 residues. This CDR3 reads CASRPLGGVYGYTF. The DNA for the CDR3 is TGTGCCAGTAGGCCCTTAGGGGGAGTATATGGCTACACCTTC.

The chain uses TRBV7-8 and TRBJ2-5, with TRBD2 matching over 8 bases. The CDR3 totals 18 residues. The V and J ends lost 0 bases and 4 bases, in that order; junction bases with no gene match: 13. Germline V gene lookup returns CDR1 SGHVS and CDR2 FQNEAQ. In nucleotides, the CDR3 is TGTGCCAGCAGCTTAGCGGGCGCCAGCGGGAGAAGTCGAGAGACCCAGTACTTC. This gives the protein CASSLAGASGRSRETQYF.

This clone was seen more than once but under ten times. CDR3 coding DNA: TGTGCCAGCTCACAGGGGAGGCTCAACACAGATACGCAGTATTTT. Protein sequence: CASSQGRLNTDTQYF. The chain links TRBV18 to TRBJ2-3; TRBD2 might be the D (6 bases). Germline values: CDR1 KGHSH, CDR2 LQKENI. V lost 4 bases and J lost 2, with 13 bases in between. CDR3 length equals 15 residues.

The chain is built from TRBV7-2 and TRBJ1-5; weak D call: TRBD1 (5 bases). CDR3 length: 13 residues. In germline, CDR1 is SGHTA, CDR2 FQGNSA. Trimming cost V 1 base and J 7 bases, with 8 bases left between them. The CDR3 protein is CASSLGRGQPQHF. DNA for the CDR3: TGTGCCAGCAGCTTAGGGAGGGGACAGCCCCAGCATTTT.

The V gene is TRBV28, the J gene TRBJ2-7, with 9 positions matching TRBD1. V trimming: 5 bases; J trimming: 2 bases; junction bases outside the gene matches: 7. There are 15 residues in the CDR3. Germline-derived CDR1 and CDR2 are MDHEN and SYDVKM. The CDR3 sequence: CASSPQGANAYEQYF. Here the CDR3 DNA reads TGTGCCAGCAGTCCACAGGGGGCGAATGCCTACGAGCAGTACTTC.

The gene calls are TRBV19 and TRBJ2-1, with 13 positions matching TRBD2. Germline lookup yields CDR1 LNHDA and CDR2 SQIVND (reference sequence). Trimming removed 6 bases from V and 9 bases from J; junction bases left unmatched: 11. The CDR3 has 16 amino acids. The CDR3 here is CASRGGTSGNWGEQFF. The CDR3 DNA reads TGTGCCAGTAGAGGCGGGACTAGCGGGAATTGGGGTGAGCAGTTCTTC.

The chain has TRBV9 and TRBJ2-2, with D possibly matching TRBD1 (5 bases). This CDR3 is 15 amino acids long. Germline V gene sequence: CDR1 SGDLS, CDR2 YYNGEE. V gave up 0 bases and J gave up 7 bases, with 13 bases separating them. The CDR3 protein is CASSVGLGVGGELFF. The CDR3 coding sequence is TGTGCCAGCAGCGTAGGCTTAGGGGTTGGCGGGGAGCTGTTTTTT.